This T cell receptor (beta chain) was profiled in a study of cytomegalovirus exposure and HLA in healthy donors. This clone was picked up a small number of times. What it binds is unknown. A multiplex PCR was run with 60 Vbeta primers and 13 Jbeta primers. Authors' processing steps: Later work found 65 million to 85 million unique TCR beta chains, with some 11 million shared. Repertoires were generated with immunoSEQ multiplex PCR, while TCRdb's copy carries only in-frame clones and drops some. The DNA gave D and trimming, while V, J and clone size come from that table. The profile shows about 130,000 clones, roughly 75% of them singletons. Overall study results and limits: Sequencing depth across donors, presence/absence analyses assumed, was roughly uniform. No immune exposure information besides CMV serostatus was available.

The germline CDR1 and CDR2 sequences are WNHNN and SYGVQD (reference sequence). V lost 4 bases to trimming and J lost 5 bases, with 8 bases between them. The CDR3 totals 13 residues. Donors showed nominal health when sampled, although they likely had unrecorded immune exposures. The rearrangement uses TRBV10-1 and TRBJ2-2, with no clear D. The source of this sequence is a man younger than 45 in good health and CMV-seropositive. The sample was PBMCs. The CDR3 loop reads CASSAQWTGELFF. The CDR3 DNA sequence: TGCGCCAGCAGTGCCCAGTGGACCGGGGAGCTGTTTTTT.